Below are 27 T cell receptor beta chains sequenced from a single sample in a study of blood T cell repertoires in COVID-19. The table came from immunoSEQ multiplex PCR; TCRdb's copy has only in-frame clones and leaves some out. The sample contains 200,000 to 250,000 clones, about 85% of which appear only once. Sequenced: PBMCs or T cells enriched from blood (not recorded which). The receptors derive from a woman aged 25 to 45 with acute COVID-19.

This clone was observed a few times. The same CDR3 is also encoded by other DNA sequences in this sample. The rearrangement uses TRBV3-1 (or the pseudogene TRBV3-2) and TRBJ2-1; 12 nucleotides match TRBD2. The CDR3 totals 16 residues. Germline V gene data show CDR1 as LGHDT and CDR2 as YNNKEL (reference sequence). Trimming at V came to 2 bases and at J to 4 bases, leaving 3 bases not matched to a gene. The CDR3 DNA reads TGTGCCAGCAGCCAACTAGCGGGAGGGCCATACAATGAGCAGTTCTTC. Protein sequence: CASSQLAGGPYNEQFF.

This chain connects TRBV6-2 or TRBV6-3 to TRBJ1-1; TRBD1 matches 9 bases. CDR3 length: 15 amino acids. After removal of 4 bases from V and 10 bases from J, the junction contained 13 bases not matched to a gene. Germline lookup yields CDR1 MNHEY and CDR2 SVGEGT. CDR3 sequence (DNA): TGTGCCAGCAGTTTGAATACCGGGACAGGGTCGTCAGCTTTCTTT. Its protein is CASSLNTGTGSSAFF.

The chain links TRBV6-5 to TRBJ1-1, with D possibly matching TRBD1 (5 bases). Deletions cut 3 bases from V and 3 bases from J, with 11 bases between. Per germline, CDR1 MNHEY and CDR2 SVGAGI. The CDR3 has 14 residues. DNA for the CDR3: TGTGCCAGCAGTTATTCCAGGGCGGACACTGAAGCTTTCTTT. Encoded protein: CASSYSRADTEAFF.

The chain recombines TRBV15 with TRBJ2-3, with a tentative D call TRBD2 (6 bases). The V and J ends lost 2 bases and 2 bases respectively, with 14 bases between them. The CDR3 sequence is 16 residues long. Germline V gene sequence: CDR1 LNHNV, CDR2 YYDKDF (reference sequence). CDR3 sequence reads: CATSRPSAGHTDTQYF. In nucleotides, the CDR3 is TGTGCCACCAGCAGACCCTCCGCGGGGCACACAGATACGCAGTATTTT. Full variable domain (outside the CDR3, taken from reference TRBV15 and TRBJ2-3): DAMVIQNPRYQVTQFGKPVTLSCSQTLNHNVMYWYQQKSSQAPKLLFHYYDKDFNNEADTPDNFQSRRPNTSFCFLDIRSPGLGDTAMYLCATSRPSAGHTDTQYFGPGTRLTVL.

This chain connects TRBV6-6 to TRBJ2-5; D perhaps matches TRBD2 (5 bases). V gave up 4 bases and J gave up 2 bases, with 11 bases separating them. CDR3 length: 14 residues. Germline loops: CDR1 MNHNY, CDR2 SVGAGI (reference sequence). CDR3 sequence (DNA): TGTGCCAGCAGTTCCGGACTGTTACAAGAGACCCAGTACTTC. It yields the protein CASSSGLLQETQYF.

This sequence joins TRBV5-1 and TRBJ2-5, with D possibly matching TRBD1 (6 bases). Germline CDR1 and CDR2: SGHRS and YFSETQ. Trimming took off 1 base at V and 5 bases at J, with 18 bases between the two ends. The CDR3 length is 16 residues. The CDR3 loop reads CASSLRAGAARETQYF. The CDR3 region has the DNA TGCGCCAGCAGCTTGCGGGCAGGGGCTGCGCGGGAGACCCAGTACTTC.

The genes are TRBV7-6 and TRBJ2-7, with a weak D call TRBD1 (6 bases). Germline V gene sequence: CDR1 SGHVS, CDR2 FNYEAQ. This CDR3 is built from 13 residues. The ends were cut back, 5 bases at V and 2 bases at J, with 10 bases in the middle. CDR3 amino acids: CASSIGQPYEQYF. Written as DNA, the CDR3 is TGTGCCAGCAGCATAGGACAGCCCTACGAGCAGTACTTC.

J is TRBJ1-6 and V is TRBV6-1; D possibly corresponds to TRBD1 (6 bases). The CDR3 is made up of 15 amino acids. V was shortened by 1 base and J by 8 bases, with 12 bases between the two germline ends. Germline loops: CDR1 MNHNS, CDR2 SASEGT. The CDR3 sequence: CASSEEFPGDSPLHF. CDR3 coding DNA: TGTGCCAGCAGTGAAGAGTTCCCAGGGGATTCACCCCTCCACTTT.

This clone was counted a single time. The chain uses TRBV2 and TRBJ2-3; TRBD2 aligns across 10 bases. The germline gives CDR1 SNHLY, CDR2 FYNNEI. The CDR3 runs to 14 residues. Trimming removed 4 bases from V and 5 bases from J; junction bases left unmatched: 3. The CDR3 sequence: CASSVSGREDTQYF. CDR3 bases: TGTGCCAGCAGTGTGAGCGGGAGGGAAGATACGCAGTATTTT.

J is TRBJ2-1 and V is TRBV4-3; D not certain. Germline values: CDR1 LGHNA, CDR2 YSLEER. This CDR3 is built from 15 residues. The V end was cut by 5 bases, the J end by 2 bases, with 13 bases between. CDR3 region: CASSTSLATYNEQFF. The CDR3 DNA follows: TGCGCCAGCAGCACCTCCTTGGCCACCTACAATGAGCAGTTCTTC.

V and J are TRBV9 and TRBJ2-5; D may be TRBD1 (5 bases). CDR1 is SGDLS and CDR2 is YYNGEE in the germline V gene. CDR3 length: 14 residues. The ends were cut back, 3 bases at V and 1 base at J, with 10 bases in the middle. The CDR3 DNA reads TGTGCCAGCAGCGCGCCGACAGTCCAAGAGACCCAGTACTTC. Protein product: CASSAPTVQETQYF.

This clone was seen once. The chain joins TRBV10-3 to TRBJ2-2, with TRBD2 matching 11 bases. V lost 7 bases and J lost 4; bases outside the gene matches: 8. The CDR3 is 16 amino acids. Germline CDR1 reads ENHRY; CDR2 reads SYGVKD. The CDR3 here is CAIIGTSGASTGELFF. The CDR3 DNA is TGTGCCATCATTGGGACTAGCGGAGCGAGCACCGGGGAGCTGTTTTTT.

DNA of the CDR3: TGTGCCAGCAGCCCACGGGGGGCGGGAACCGACTACGAGCAGTACTTC. This translates into CASSPRGAGTDYEQYF. The V gene is TRBV28, the J gene TRBJ2-7; D perhaps matches TRBD2 (7 bases). Germline V CDR1 and CDR2: MDHEN, SYDVKM. This CDR3 has 16 amino acids. V gave up 6 bases and J gave up 3 bases, with 21 bases separating them.

This clone was detected only a few times. Here the CDR3 DNA reads TGTGCCAGCAGCTTAGGCAACGGGGGGCACCCCCTCCACTTT. Amino acids: CASSLGNGGHPLHF. V is TRBV11-2 and J is TRBJ1-6; tentative D call: TRBD1 (6 bases). The germline V gene has CDR1 SGHAT and CDR2 FQNNGV. Trimming cost V 1 base and J 13 bases, with 14 bases left between them. This CDR3 contains 14 residues. Variable domain in full (rest from reference TRBV11-2 and TRBJ1-6): EAGVAQSPRYKIIEKRQSVAFWCNPISGHATLYWYQQILGQGPKLLIQFQNNGVVDDSQLPKDRFSAERLKGVDSTLKIQPAKLEDSAVYLCASSLGNGGHPLHFGNGTRLTVT.

The CDR3: CASSKPPSGAETQYF. The CDR3 nucleotides are TGTGCCAGCAGCAAACCGCCTAGCGGGGCGGAGACCCAGTACTTC. The chain combines TRBV21-1 with TRBJ2-5; the table calls TRBD2, which could not be checked here. TRBV21-1 is designated a pseudogene. CDR3 length: 15 amino acids.

The genes are TRBV29-1 and TRBJ2-2, with TRBD1 matching over 9 bases. Trimming removed 2 bases from V and 4 bases from J; junction bases left unmatched: 5. This CDR3 spans 15 amino acids. Germline loops: CDR1 SQVTM, CDR2 ANQGSEA. This CDR3 is CSVETGQGTTGELFF. Written as DNA, the CDR3 is TGCAGCGTTGAAACGGGACAGGGTACCACCGGGGAGCTGTTTTTT.

The chain combines TRBV4-2 with TRBJ2-3; the D gene is possibly TRBD1 (6 bases). The V gene's germline CDR1 is LGHNA and CDR2 YNFKEQ. Trimming removed 0 bases at V and 1 base at J, with 11 bases between. CDR3 length: 16 residues. The CDR3 bases are TGTGCCAGCAGCCAAGATGTGGGGGCCCGCACAGATACGCAGTATTTT. Amino acid sequence: CASSQDVGARTDTQYF.

This chain joins TRBV29-1 and TRBJ2-3, with TRBD1 matching 7 bases. CDR3 length equals 12 residues. V shed 6 bases and J 4 bases; nucleotides not matched to a gene: 4. Germline values: CDR1 SQVTM, CDR2 ANQGSEA. The CDR3 loop reads CSVDRRADTQYF. CDR3 DNA: TGCAGCGTGGACAGGCGGGCAGATACGCAGTATTTT.

The rearrangement links TRBV13 to TRBJ2-3; weak D call: TRBD2 (7 bases). This CDR3 contains 14 residues. Trimming took off 6 bases at V and 3 bases at J, with 13 bases between the two ends. Germline V CDR1 and CDR2: PRHDT, FYEKMQ (reference sequence). The CDR3 sequence: CASSKRGQTDTQYF. In DNA form, the CDR3 reads TGTGCCAGCAGTAAGCGGGGACAAACAGATACGCAGTATTTT.

This rearrangement joins TRBV7-9 to TRBJ2-7; TRBD1 matches 9 bases. V was clipped by 6 bases and J by 5 bases; unmatched bases: 5. The CDR3 length is 13 residues. From germline, CDR1 is SEHNR and CDR2 FQNEAQ (reference sequence). This CDR3 is CASSPTGGHEQYF. As DNA, the CDR3 is TGTGCCAGCAGTCCCACAGGGGGCCACGAGCAGTACTTC.

V usage is TRBV27 and J usage is TRBJ2-2, with TRBD1 identical over 7 bases. This CDR3 contains 13 residues. Per the germline V gene, CDR1 is MNHEY and CDR2 is SMNVEV (reference sequence). Germline trimming cut 9 bases from V and 1 base from J; bases unmatched to any gene: 2. The CDR3 region is CASGTVNTGELFF. The DNA for the CDR3 is TGTGCCAGTGGGACAGTGAACACCGGGGAGCTGTTTTTT.

The V and J genes are TRBV6-2 or TRBV6-3 and TRBJ2-7; D might be TRBD1 (5 bases). Germline CDR1 and CDR2: MNHEY and SVGEGT. The length of the CDR3 is 15 residues. Trimming left V 0 bases short and J 2 bases short, with 11 bases between. In nucleotides, the CDR3 is TGTGCCAGCAGTTACTCGACCCCGACAGCCTACGAGCAGTACTTC. Its protein is CASSYSTPTAYEQYF.

The rearrangement joins TRBV2 to TRBJ1-1; D unclear. Trimming pared 8 bases from V and 7 bases from J, leaving 11 bases between. The CDR3 loop spans 11 amino acids. The V gene's germline CDR1 is SNHLY and CDR2 FYNNEI. The CDR3 loop is CASAWSIEAFF. Written as DNA, the CDR3 is TGTGCCAGCGCGTGGTCTATTGAAGCTTTCTTT.

The V call is TRBV3-1 (or the pseudogene TRBV3-2), the J call TRBJ2-7; D remains unclear. V shed 1 base and J shed 2 bases, with 9 bases lying between them. The V gene's germline CDR1 is LGHDT and CDR2 YNNKEL (reference sequence). CDR3 length equals 14 residues. The chain's CDR3 is CASSQVGNAYEQYF. CDR3 coding DNA: TGTGCCAGCAGCCAAGTTGGCAACGCCTACGAGCAGTACTTC.

The rearrangement links TRBV30 to TRBJ1-2; no reliable D call. There are 15 residues in the CDR3. Between the trimmed V and J ends, which lost 1 base and 2 bases, there was a span of 14 bases. CDR1 and CDR2 from the germline V gene are GTSNPN and SVGIG (reference sequence). CDR3 bases: TGTGCCTGGAGTGGGCTAGACCGACCAAACTATGGCTACACCTTC. It translates to CAWSGLDRPNYGYTF.

The chain joins TRBV4-2 to TRBJ2-1; TRBD2 matches 10 bases. V was clipped by 3 bases and J by 0 bases; unmatched bases: 5. CDR1 is LGHNA, CDR2 YNFKEQ, per germline. This CDR3 comprises 17 residues. The CDR3 loop reads CASSHRLAGASYNEQFF. As DNA, the CDR3 is TGTGCCAGCAGCCATCGCCTAGCGGGGGCCTCCTACAATGAGCAGTTCTTC.

This clone has a handful of counts. V is TRBV6-2 or TRBV6-3 and J is TRBJ1-1; 7 nucleotides line up with TRBD1. The CDR3 contains 12 residues. CDR1 MNHEY and CDR2 SVGEGT come from the germline V gene. The J segment lost 7 bases and the V segment lost 4 bases, leaving 3 bases of the junction unmatched. CDR3 coding DNA: TGTGCCAGCAGTTGGACAGGAGGTGAAGCTTTCTTT. Its protein product is CASSWTGGEAFF.